The present T cell receptor (beta chain) was sequenced within a study of T-cell memory formation after mild COVID-19. At the level of the study: Each donor largely had its own TCR clusters. General study results and limits: Within pre-infection memory, some responding clones were found, suggesting cross-reactive memory joined. Contracting clones from day 15 to 85 had balanced CD4/CD8; later expanders favoured CD4+.

V was trimmed by 2 bases and J by 0 bases, leaving 13 bases between them. Germline V gives CDR1 MNHNY, CDR2 SVGAGI (reference sequence). CDR3 length equals 16 residues. In this sample, this clonotype turned up a few times. The antigen is undetermined. After 5'RACE with constant-segment primers, TCR alpha and TCR beta cDNA libraries carrying sample barcodes and UMIs were obtained. One entry per CDR3 protein, called by TCRdb with MiXCR from the 5' RACE reads. The data contain about 210,000 distinct CDR3 sequences, approximately 10% of them singletons. Sequences were obtained from PBMCs or a T cell subset sorted from them (not recorded which). The TCR sequence derives from a man between 18 and 29 years old who had mild COVID-19 (a few samples of this study predate the infection). Cell type and time point are not known. The chain is built from TRBV6-6 and TRBJ1-2; D might be TRBD1 (6 bases). The CDR3 is CASSYGRGNANYGYTF. CDR3 in DNA: TGTGCCAGCAGTTACGGCAGGGGCAACGCTAACTATGGCTACACCTTC.